These 17 T cell receptor beta chains came from one sample sequenced in a study of blood T cells in healthy people across ages. Alongside a J-beta primer mix, a sample-barcoded 5' primer served in a second PCR lasting roughly 6 to 12 cycles. TCRdb called the 5' RACE reads again in MiXCR, with one record for every CDR3 protein. This table has 1.5 million to 2 million distinct CDR3 sequences, just under 50% appearing once. The source material was blood. The receptors were gathered from a woman between 35 and 50 years old in good health.

This clonotype has more than one count but fewer than ten. The chain carries TRBV4-2 and TRBJ2-5, with D tentatively TRBD1 or TRBD2 (5 bases each). The CDR3 consists of 16 residues. Per germline, CDR1 LGHNA and CDR2 YNFKEQ. The V end was cut by 5 bases, the J end by 4 bases, with 20 bases between. CDR3 loop: CASSYTGTAGRETQYF. The CDR3 DNA sequence: TGTGCCAGCAGCTACACGGGGACCGCCGGCAGAGAGACCCAGTACTTC.

This chain joins TRBV7-2 and TRBJ2-5; D call uncertain. Germline CDR1 SGHTA, CDR2 FQGNSA. The CDR3 covers 13 residues. With 1 base removed from V and 12 bases from J, the gap between germline ends came to 15 bases. For the CDR3, the DNA is TGTGCCAGCAGCTTAGATTATCAGGCGAGCAAGTACTTC. It encodes CASSLDYQASKYF.

This chain links TRBV7-2 with TRBJ1-2, with unresolved D. CDR3 length: 15 residues. V lost 5 bases to trimming and J lost 0 bases, with 13 bases between them. CDR1 and CDR2 from the germline V gene are SGHTA and FQGNSA. The chain's CDR3 is CASSDLHGTNYGYTF. The CDR3 DNA sequence: TGTGCCAGCAGCGACCTTCACGGCACTAACTATGGCTACACCTTC.

In this sample, this clonotype turned up a few times. The chain recombines TRBV6-5 with TRBJ2-3; 8 nucleotides line up with TRBD2. Germline values: CDR1 MNHEY, CDR2 SVGAGI. Germline trimming cut 0 bases from V and 3 bases from J; bases unmatched to any gene: 23. This CDR3 region has 22 residues. The CDR3 is CASSYSRRGARQGATLTDTQYF. The CDR3 bases are TGTGCCAGCAGTTACTCGAGGCGGGGGGCCCGACAAGGGGCGACTTTGACAGATACGCAGTATTTT.

This rearrangement joins TRBV2 to TRBJ1-2; D perhaps matches TRBD1 (6 bases). CDR1 is SNHLY and CDR2 is FYNNEI in the germline V gene. The CDR3 is 12 amino acids. Trimming pared 6 bases from V and 8 bases from J, leaving 13 bases between. The CDR3 is CASRDDRRGYTF. CDR3 bases: TGTGCCAGCAGAGACGACAGGAGAGGCTACACCTTC.

This rearrangement joins TRBV5-1 to TRBJ1-1, with 11 bases identical to TRBD1. The germline V gene has CDR1 SGHRS and CDR2 YFSETQ. The CDR3 is made up of 15 amino acids. With V trimmed by 4 bases and J by 4 bases, 6 bases remained unmatched. CDR3 sequence (DNA): TGCGCCAGCAGCAAAACCGGGACAGGGGGCACTGAAGCTTTCTTT. Amino acids: CASSKTGTGGTEAFF. Variable domain in full (rest from reference TRBV5-1 and TRBJ1-1): KAGVTQTPRYLIKTRGQQVTLSCSPISGHRSVSWYQQTPGQGLQFLFEYFSETQRNKGNFPGRFSGRQFSNSRSEMNVSTLELGDSALYLCASSKTGTGGTEAFFGQGTRLTVV.

This clonotype has ten or more counts. The J gene is TRBJ1-2, the V gene TRBV27; 7 bases fit TRBD1. CDR1 is MNHEY and CDR2 is SMNVEV in the germline V gene (reference sequence). The CDR3 is 15 amino acids. V shed 5 bases, J shed 8 bases, and the junction held 14 bases outside the gene matches. CDR3 sequence (DNA): TGTGCCAGCAGTCCCCTGCCGACAGGGTGGCGGGGCTACACCTTC. Translating it yields CASSPLPTGWRGYTF.

V is TRBV7-9 and J is TRBJ2-5, with TRBD1 matching 12 bases. The CDR3 runs to 15 residues. V lost 6 bases to trimming and J lost 12 bases; unmatched junction nucleotides: 14. Germline loops: CDR1 SEHNR, CDR2 FQNEAQ (reference sequence). CDR3 in DNA: TGTGCCAGCAGGGCCGGGACAGGGGGCTCAATTGAGGAGTACTTC. Its translation is CASRAGTGGSIEEYF. Full variable domain (rest looked up from reference TRBV7-9 and TRBJ2-5): DTGVSQNPRHKITKRGQNVTFRCDPISEHNRLYWYRQTLGQGPEFLTYFQNEAQLEKSRLLSDRFSAERPKGSFSTLEIQRTEQGDSAMYLCASRAGTGGSIEEYFGPGTRLLVL.

V usage is TRBV28 and J usage is TRBJ2-7, with 8 bases aligning to TRBD1. CDR1 MDHEN and CDR2 SYDVKM come from the germline V gene. The CDR3 is 16 residues long. J lost 1 base, V lost 6 bases, and 11 bases had no gene match. The CDR3, as DNA: TGTGCCAGCAGCCCCGGACAGGGATTGGGGTCCTACGAGCAGTACTTC. Its protein is CASSPGQGLGSYEQYF.

This clonotype was found once. The chain is built from TRBV29-1 and TRBJ1-5; TRBD1 is a possible D gene (6 bases). Trimming removed 6 bases at V and 7 bases at J, with 16 bases between. The CDR3 spans 13 residues. The germline gives CDR1 SQVTM, CDR2 ANQGSEA. The CDR3 DNA reads TGCAGCGTGTCCCCTGCCGGGGGCCAGCCCCAGCATTTT. Translated, it gives CSVSPAGGQPQHF.

The chain joins TRBV20-1 to TRBJ2-7, with TRBD1 as a possible D gene (6 bases). The CDR3 has 14 amino acids. V was clipped by 1 base and J by 4 bases, with 14 bases between them. Germline CDR1 DFQATT, CDR2 SNEGSKA (reference sequence). This CDR3 reads CSARGPGQIYEQYF. CDR3 bases: TGCAGTGCTAGAGGCCCAGGACAGATTTACGAGCAGTACTTC.

This clonotype was found a few times. V usage is TRBV7-6 and J usage is TRBJ2-6; 9 positions match TRBD1. Trimming took 2 bases from V and 4 from J; bases not matched to a gene: 21. Germline V gene lookup returns CDR1 SGHVS and CDR2 FNYEAQ. This CDR3 contains 22 residues. CDR3 sequence: CASSLSGGAAGTGIRGANVLTF. The CDR3 region has the DNA TGTGCCAGCAGCTTAAGTGGTGGCGCGGCCGGGACAGGGATTCGGGGGGCCAACGTCCTGACTTTC.

The chain has TRBV29-1 and TRBJ1-2, with D hard to call. The CDR3 covers 13 residues. Trimming cost V 3 bases and J 0 bases, with 8 bases left between them. The V gene's germline CDR1 is SQVTM and CDR2 ANQGSEA. DNA for the CDR3: TGCAGCGTTGACGACGGTACTAACTATGGCTACACCTTC. Protein: CSVDDGTNYGYTF.

The V gene is TRBV7-8, the J gene TRBJ2-4; D perhaps matches TRBD1 (5 bases). Trimming shortened V by 2 bases and J by 2 bases, and 22 bases separated the two germline ends. Germline V CDR1 and CDR2: SGHVS, FQNEAQ. The length of the CDR3 is 19 residues. The CDR3 sequence is CASSLRQPPNVVPKNIQYF. For the CDR3, the DNA is TGTGCCAGCAGCTTACGACAGCCCCCCAACGTGGTACCCAAAAACATTCAGTACTTC.

This clonotype has more than one count but fewer than ten. V usage is TRBV7-2 and J usage is TRBJ2-1; the D gene is possibly TRBD2 (5 bases). Germline values: CDR1 SGHTA, CDR2 FQGNSA. CDR3 length: 15 amino acids. V was trimmed by 5 bases and J by 9 bases, leaving 20 bases between them. This CDR3 is CASSRPGRRVSEQFF. The CDR3 DNA follows: TGTGCCAGCAGCCGTCCCGGGCGGCGGGTGAGTGAGCAGTTCTTC. Together with reference TRBV7-2 and TRBJ2-1, the CDR3 gives the full variable domain: GAGVSQSPSNKVTEKGKDVELRCDPISGHTALYWYRQSLGQGLEFLIYFQGNSAPDKSGLPSDRFSAERTGGSVSTLTIQRTQQEDSAVYLCASSRPGRRVSEQFFGPGTRLTVL.

J is TRBJ1-5 and V is TRBV6-6; tentatively, D is TRBD1 (6 bases). The CDR3 has 17 residues. From germline, CDR1 is MNHNY and CDR2 SVGAGI (reference sequence). Trimming pared 6 bases from V and 1 base from J, leaving 19 bases between. The DNA of the CDR3 is TGTGCCAGCAGATACACGGGGGCAGGAGAGAGCAATCAGCCCCAGCATTTT. Its protein product is CASRYTGAGESNQPQHF.

This clonotype came up a few times. The J gene is TRBJ2-1, the V gene TRBV12-3 or TRBV12-4, with TRBD2 matching over 14 bases. V lost 5 bases, J lost 7 bases, and 16 bases stayed unmatched. The CDR3 extends over 19 amino acids. The CDR3 DNA sequence: TGTGCCAGCAGTCATAACCTCGGGACTAGCGGGGGAATCACGAATGAGCAGTTCTTC. The encoded protein is CASSHNLGTSGGITNEQFF.